This T cell receptor beta chain was identified in a study of cytomegalovirus exposure and HLA in healthy donors. Study details: Out of a few hundred genotyped donors, 81% belonged to the Caucasian-associated ancestry cluster.

The primer mix had 60 Vbeta and 13 Jbeta primers. Produced via immunoSEQ multiplex PCR; TCRdb's table is partial and in-frame only. The data hold around 150,000 clones, with about four fifths observed a single time. General study points: Because they were indistinguishable, some V segments, including TRBV6-2 and TRBV6-3, were excluded.

Trimming removed 1 base from V and 4 bases from J, with 14 bases in between. CDR3 size: 16 residues. Germline V lookup: CDR1 SGHTA, CDR2 FQGTGA. This clone was seen a few times. Its antigen is as yet unknown. The sequenced material came from PBMCs. The chain has TRBV7-3 and TRBJ1-5; no clear D. The clonotype comes from a man younger than 40 in good health. The CDR3 DNA reads as TGTGCCAGCAGCTTAAGTCCCCTTGCGGGTAATCAGCCCCAGCATTTT. This translates into CASSLSPLAGNQPQHF.